This is a list of T cell receptor beta chains from one sample in a study of T cell responses to AZD1222 COVID-19 vaccine. The method was immunoSEQ multiplex PCR; TCRdb's version includes in-frame clones alone and lacks a portion of them. The sample holds around 97,000 clones, over 70% seen once. The sample here was peripheral blood, taken on day 0 of AZD1222 vaccination. These TCRs come from an adult in good health. CDR3s leave out the opening cysteine and the closing phenylalanine or tryptophan.

TRBJ2-5 TRBV20-1 SARRETQY
TRBJ2-1 TRBV28 ASSFSGATNEQF
TRBJ1-1 TRBV3-1/TRBV3-2 ASSQRAVNTEAF
TRBJ1-4 TRBV7-2 ASSLGGANEKLF
TRBJ1-1 TRBV6-5 ASSTVPGWSTEAF
TRBJ2-7 TRBV7-2 ASSLGTVYEQY
TRBJ2-1 TRBV4-2 ASSRGTGTSGYNEQF
TRBJ2-7 TRBV5-8 ASSKRDRVDSYEQY
TRBJ1-2 TRBV19 ASSLSGTFYGYT
TRBJ2-1 TRBV28 ASIVGSSYNEQF
TRBJ2-6 TRBV2 ASSDGQGARASGANVLT
TRBJ2-7 TRBV3-1/TRBV3-2 ASSQDPGRQEEQY
TRBJ2-2 TRBV10-1 ASSEGRANTGELF
TRBJ2-5 TRBV12-3/TRBV12-4 ASSFRRYETQY
TRBJ2-7 TRBV6-2/TRBV6-3 ASSWTGGVYEQY
TRBJ2-3 TRBV7-2 ATRPRLSTDTQY
TRBJ1-1 TRBV18 ASSPKGETEAF
TRBJ2-7 TRBV6-5 ASLQLAGLDEQY
TRBJ2-5 TRBV13 ASSPRDRLQETQY
TRBJ1-2 TRBV6-5 ASRSGVGYT
TRBJ1-2 TRBV5-1 ASSLADSTIYGYT
TRBJ1-2 TRBV7-8 ASSSGQLYGYT
TRBJ2-7 TRBV19 ASSIHTGGSSYEQY
TRBJ1-6 TRBV7-2 ASSLDLLPSYNSPLH
TRBJ1-2 TRBV5-6 ASSLAFLGNYGYT
TRBJ1-2 TRBV6-2/TRBV6-3 ASSYPETGDYGYT
TRBJ2-7 TRBV7-8 ASSSQGAGYEQY
TRBJ2-7 TRBV6-5 ASRYLDRED
TRBJ2-7 TRBV27 ASSLSGQSEQY
TRBJ1-1 TRBV28 ASSLPAGLNTEAF
TRBJ2-6 TRBV13 AQGLSGANVLT